The 30 T cell receptor beta chains listed next were all sequenced from one sample in a study of T-cell reconstitution after alpha-beta-depleted transplantation in children. Preparing the TCRbeta library involved the use of unique molecular identifiers. Each CDR3 protein is one row after TCRdb ran MiXCR on the PCR reads. The sample carries around 530,000 distinct CDR3 sequences, approximately 30% recorded once. The input for sequencing was PBMCs from the stem cell graft donor, taken from the stem cell graft. All receptors derive from a human donor who donated a stem cell graft to a child with aplastic anemia.

This clonotype has only a few counts. The chain combines TRBV6-1 with TRBJ2-2; TRBD2 agrees at 13 bases. The V segment lost 8 bases and the J segment 4 bases; nucleotides outside the gene matches: 4. Germline CDR1 reads MNHNS; CDR2 reads SASEGT. There are 15 residues in the CDR3. The CDR3 loop reads CASHGLAGVTGELFF. The CDR3 coding sequence is TGTGCCAGCCATGGACTAGCGGGAGTCACCGGGGAGCTGTTTTTT.

The chain employs TRBV20-1 and TRBJ1-3; the match to TRBD1 covers 7 bases. CDR1 is DFQATT and CDR2 is SNEGSKA in the germline V gene (reference sequence). V was clipped by 6 bases and J by 0 bases; unmatched bases: 8. The CDR3 length is 15 residues. CDR3 residues: CSADRQGSSGNTIYF. The CDR3 DNA is TGCAGTGCCGACCGACAGGGCAGCTCTGGAAACACCATATATTTT.

This rearrangement joins TRBV7-2 to TRBJ2-1; D may correspond to TRBD1 or TRBD2 (6 bases each). V was cut by 8 bases and J by 8 bases, with 19 bases left in between. The CDR3 has 14 residues. Germline V gene lookup returns CDR1 SGHTA and CDR2 FQGNSA. The CDR3 coding sequence is TGTGCCAGCGGGGATGGGGGGCGCATGGATGAGCAGTTCTTC. Its protein product is CASGDGGRMDEQFF.

The chain uses TRBV10-3 and TRBJ2-3; 12 bases fit TRBD2. Looked up from germline, CDR1 is ENHRY and CDR2 is SYGVKD. The CDR3 runs 15 residues. The J segment lost 3 bases and the V segment lost 3 bases, leaving 1 base of the junction unmatched. CDR3 loop: CAISELAGGTDTQYF. The CDR3 region has the DNA TGTGCCATCAGTGAACTAGCGGGAGGAACAGATACGCAGTATTTT.

This chain joins TRBV20-1 and TRBJ1-5; D gene ambiguous. Looked up from germline, CDR1 is DFQATT and CDR2 is SNEGSKA (reference sequence). CDR3 length: 11 residues. V lost 5 bases and J 11 bases, leaving 13 bases between the germline ends. The CDR3 region is CSAPVGRTQHF. In nucleotides, the CDR3 is TGCAGTGCTCCGGTGGGGAGGACCCAGCATTTT.

V gene TRBV7-2 combines with J gene TRBJ1-3, with 9 bases lining up with TRBD1. V was pared by 0 bases and J by 4 bases, with 4 bases of the junction left unmatched. This CDR3 spans 16 amino acids. The germline V gene has CDR1 SGHTA and CDR2 FQGNSA. The CDR3 loop is CASSLAAGTGGNTIYF. CDR3 nucleotides: TGTGCCAGCAGCTTAGCCGCCGGGACAGGGGGAAACACCATATATTTT.

This clonotype was detected a few times. The chain joins TRBV27 to TRBJ2-3, with unresolved D. This CDR3 is built from 12 residues. Trimming removed 11 bases from V and 6 bases from J, with 15 bases in between. Germline loops: CDR1 MNHEY, CDR2 SMNVEV (reference sequence). The CDR3 DNA reads TGTGCCGTCGGCCATACCGGGGATACGCAGTATTTT. Translating gives CAVGHTGDTQYF.

V usage is TRBV6-1 and J usage is TRBJ2-7, with D tentatively TRBD1 (6 bases). V lost 4 bases and J 0 bases, leaving 13 bases between the germline ends. Germline V gene sequence: CDR1 MNHNS, CDR2 SASEGT. The CDR3 has 15 residues. The CDR3 reads CASSGRQEGSYEQYF. CDR3 coding DNA: TGTGCCAGCAGTGGAAGACAGGAAGGCTCCTACGAGCAGTACTTC.

This clonotype occurred once. V gene TRBV5-1 combines with J gene TRBJ1-1; no clear D gene. The V end lost 4 bases, the J end lost 6 bases, and 19 bases lay between the germline ends. The CDR3 length is 15 residues. Germline V CDR1 and CDR2: SGHRS, YFSETQ. Written as DNA, the CDR3 is TGCGCCAGCAGCCGCTTATCCGCAGGTCAAGCTGAAGCTTTCTTT. It is translated as CASSRLSAGQAEAFF.

V usage is TRBV7-8 and J usage is TRBJ2-7; D perhaps matches TRBD2 (6 bases). The germline V gene has CDR1 SGHVS and CDR2 FQNEAQ. Trimming shortened V by 3 bases and J by 6 bases, and 15 bases separated the two germline ends. CDR3 length equals 14 residues. The CDR3 nucleotides read TGTGCCAGCAGCTTGACGGACTATACCCTCGAGCAGTACTTC. Translated, it gives CASSLTDYTLEQYF.

The rearrangement joins TRBV12-3 or TRBV12-4 to TRBJ2-7; D call uncertain. This CDR3 has 14 amino acids. Trimming pared 6 bases from V and 2 bases from J, leaving 14 bases between. CDR3 in DNA: TGTGCCAGCAGCCCGCCCCGAGTCCCCTACGAGCAGTACTTC. Its translation is CASSPPRVPYEQYF.

CDR3 protein: CASSYGTSGRAGEQFF. CDR3 DNA: TGCGCCAGCAGCTACGGGACTAGCGGGAGGGCAGGTGAGCAGTTCTTC. The chain recombines TRBV5-1 with TRBJ2-1, with TRBD2 matching 16 bases. This CDR3 has 16 amino acids. Trimming took 3 bases from V and 9 from J; bases not matched to a gene: 6. Germline loops: CDR1 SGHRS, CDR2 YFSETQ.

The rearrangement links TRBV6-5 to TRBJ1-5; D gene unclear. V was trimmed by 0 bases and J by 5 bases, leaving 8 bases between them. The CDR3 has 14 residues. Germline V gene sequence: CDR1 MNHEY, CDR2 SVGAGI. In nucleotides, the CDR3 is TGTGCCAGCAGTTACTCGGACCGAGATCAGCCCCAGCATTTT. It codes for CASSYSDRDQPQHF.

The chain carries TRBV5-6 and TRBJ1-1; 7 positions match TRBD1. The V and J ends lost 5 bases and 4 bases, in that order; junction bases with no gene match: 8. This CDR3 region has 14 residues. In germline, CDR1 is SGHDT, CDR2 YYEEEE. The CDR3 loop is CASRFGQVSTEAFF. CDR3 sequence (DNA): TGTGCCAGCAGGTTCGGACAGGTCAGCACTGAAGCTTTCTTT.

The chain combines TRBV20-1 with TRBJ1-3; D call uncertain. This CDR3 has 14 residues. V lost 0 bases and J lost 0, with 6 bases in between. CDR1 is DFQATT and CDR2 is SNEGSKA in the germline V gene (reference sequence). For the CDR3, the DNA is TGCAGTGCTAGAGAACCTTACTCTGGAAACACCATATATTTT. This gives the protein CSAREPYSGNTIYF.

The genes are TRBV30 and TRBJ2-2; 9 bases are shared with TRBD1. V dropped 5 bases and J dropped 0; count of bases not matched to a gene: 1. Germline V gene data show CDR1 as GTSNPN and CDR2 as SVGIG (reference sequence). The CDR3 covers 14 residues. The CDR3 spells CAWGQGTNTGELFF. The CDR3 DNA is TGTGCCTGGGGACAGGGGACGAACACCGGGGAGCTGTTTTTT.

The chain combines TRBV28 with TRBJ2-5; D might be TRBD2 (5 bases). This CDR3 has 16 residues. Trimming stripped 1 base from V and 0 bases from J, with 12 bases between. Germline V lookup: CDR1 MDHEN, CDR2 SYDVKM. The CDR3 loop reads CASSLLSGMYQETQYF. The CDR3 DNA reads TGTGCCAGCAGTTTATTATCCGGGATGTACCAAGAGACCCAGTACTTC.

The V call is TRBV5-6, the J call TRBJ2-5, with a possible D match to TRBD1 (5 bases). CDR3 length equals 16 residues. Germline V CDR1 and CDR2: SGHDT, YYEEEE. V was clipped by 6 bases and J by 1 base, with 19 bases between them. This CDR3 reads CASIKWGRVTQETQYF. CDR3 nucleotide sequence: TGTGCCAGCATCAAGTGGGGCAGGGTCACCCAAGAGACCCAGTACTTC.

This clonotype appeared a few times. The V and J genes are TRBV15 and TRBJ2-1; D call uncertain. The CDR3 extends over 14 amino acids. Germline lookup yields CDR1 LNHNV and CDR2 YYDKDF (reference sequence). V lost 1 base and J 3 bases, leaving 7 bases between the germline ends. The chain's CDR3 is CATSRVLNYNEQFF. The DNA of the CDR3 is TGTGCCACCAGCAGAGTTTTAAACTACAATGAGCAGTTCTTC.

This clonotype was observed a few times. CDR3 in amino acids: CASSPTQAAYEQYV. CDR3 nucleotide sequence: TGTGCCAGCTCACCTACGCAAGCGGCCTACGAGCAGTACGTC. This chain joins TRBV18 and TRBJ2-7; maybe TRBD2 (5 bases). This CDR3 region has 14 residues. Germline values: CDR1 KGHSH, CDR2 LQKENI. V was clipped by 3 bases and J by 2 bases, with 11 bases between them.

The sample holds a few counts of this clonotype. The CDR3 region has the DNA TGCAGCGTTGGGGGCCTAAGGGACACAGATACGCAGTATTTT. It yields the protein CSVGGLRDTDTQYF. This chain links TRBV29-1 with TRBJ2-3; possibly TRBD1 for D (5 bases). Germline V gene data show CDR1 as SQVTM and CDR2 as ANQGSEA. The CDR3 has 14 residues. The V end was cut by 4 bases, the J end by 2 bases, with 13 bases between.

This chain links TRBV7-6 with TRBJ2-1; maybe TRBD2 (6 bases). V was cut by 0 bases and J by 2 bases, with 11 bases left in between. The CDR3 spans 16 residues. Looked up from germline, CDR1 is SGHVS and CDR2 is FNYEAQ. Written as DNA, the CDR3 is TGTGCCAGCAGCTTAGCCGCGGCTAGCGCCTACAATGAGCAGTTCTTC. This gives the protein CASSLAAASAYNEQFF.

This chain's CDR3 is CSVGTVGNTIYF. DNA for the CDR3: TGCAGCGTGGGGACAGTAGGAAACACCATATATTTT. This chain connects TRBV29-1 to TRBJ1-3; 7 nucleotides agree with TRBD1. The CDR3 is 12 amino acids. The germline CDR1 and CDR2 sequences are SQVTM and ANQGSEA. Germline trimming cut 6 bases from V and 4 bases from J; bases unmatched to any gene: 3.

The chain couples TRBV29-1 to TRBJ1-4; TRBD1 aligns across 9 bases. The junction had 7 bases not matched to a gene; V was cut back by 6 bases and J by 5 bases. The CDR3 is made up of 14 amino acids. CDR1 and CDR2 from the germline V gene are SQVTM and ANQGSEA. In DNA form, the CDR3 reads TGCAGCGTCCAAAACAGGGGGCCAAATGAAAAACTGTTTTTT. This codes for CSVQNRGPNEKLFF.

The chain joins TRBV28 to TRBJ1-2; D might be TRBD1 (5 bases). Germline values: CDR1 MDHEN, CDR2 SYDVKM. V was cut by 6 bases and J by 0 bases, with 17 bases left in between. This CDR3 is 16 amino acids long. The CDR3 nucleotides are TGTGCCAGCAGCCGCAATGGGAGGGGCCCTAACTATGGCTACACCTTC. This sequence encodes CASSRNGRGPNYGYTF.

The chain uses TRBV20-1 and TRBJ1-1, with D uncertain. Germline V gene sequence: CDR1 DFQATT, CDR2 SNEGSKA (reference sequence). The CDR3 contains 16 residues. Trimming shortened V by 6 bases and J by 4 bases, and 24 bases separated the two germline ends. In nucleotides, the CDR3 is TGCAGTGCCATAAACGCCGGGCCTCTGGACGGCACTGAAGCTTTCTTT. Translation gives CSAINAGPLDGTEAFF.

As for this clonotype: This CDR3 is missing its conserved last phenylalanine or tryptophan, likely due to a read error. The rearrangement uses TRBV30 and TRBJ2-4; unclear D gene. Germline V gene lookup returns CDR1 GTSNPN and CDR2 SVGIG (reference sequence). Trimming took 2 bases from V and 0 from J, leaving 8 bases between them. This CDR3 has 14 amino acids. The CDR3 loop is CAWSRTLAKNIQYL. In DNA, the CDR3 is TGTGCCTGGAGTCGGACCTTAGCCAAAAACATTCAGTACCTC.

This clonotype showed up just a few times. This chain uses TRBV30 with TRBJ2-2, with 10 bases identical to TRBD2. Germline V gene data show CDR1 as GTSNPN and CDR2 as SVGIG (reference sequence). V was pared by 4 bases and J by 4 bases, with 6 bases of the junction left unmatched. There are 15 residues in the CDR3. DNA for the CDR3: TGTGCCTGGACTCGGACTAGCGGAGCCACCGGGGAGCTGTTTTTT. Translation: CAWTRTSGATGELFF.

This chain connects TRBV6-2 or TRBV6-3 to TRBJ2-5; the D gene is possibly TRBD2 (5 bases). The CDR3 is 13 amino acids. Trimming took 2 bases from V and 6 from J, leaving 10 bases between them. Germline V CDR1 and CDR2: MNHEY, SVGEGT. CDR3 region: CASSYPGLQTQYF. The CDR3 DNA is TGTGCCAGCAGTTACCCAGGACTGCAGACCCAGTACTTC.

This chain links TRBV15 with TRBJ2-1; weak D call: TRBD2 (5 bases). Germline lookup yields CDR1 LNHNV and CDR2 YYDKDF (reference sequence). The germline V and J ends were trimmed by 0 bases and 7 bases, with 13 bases remaining between them. CDR3 length: 15 amino acids. DNA for the CDR3: TGTGCCACCAGCAGAGATCGGGCTAGCAATAATGAGCAGTTCTTC. Protein sequence: CATSRDRASNNEQFF.